These 17 T cell receptor gamma chains were all obtained from the same sample, sequenced in a study of gamma delta lymphoproliferative disorders and STAT genes. TCRdb re-processed the multiplex PCR reads using CATT. The table includes some 2,500 gamma-chain clones, roughly 19% detected once. The receptor sequences were amplified from genomic DNA of peripheral blood mononuclear cells. The sequencing sample was made of blood. The receptors originated from a human donor with gamma-delta T-cell large granular lymphocyte leukemia.

The chain links TRGV10 to TRGJP1. No J gene was available from TCRdb, and it was assigned here by a germline match of the DNA. TRGV10 falls under the ORF class, with uncertain function. Unmatched junction bases numbered 5, after V lost 8 bases and J lost 1 base. The length of the CDR3 is 14 residues. As DNA, the CDR3 is TGTGCTGCGTGGACCTCTACCACTGGTTGGTTCAAGATATTT. Amino acid sequence: CAAWTSTTGWFKIF.

This clone was detected only a few times. This sequence joins TRGV8 and TRGJ1 or TRGJ2. In the absence of a J gene in TCRdb, the DNA was matched to germline to assign it here. CDR3 length: 10 residues. J was trimmed by 11 bases and V by 1 base; bases with no gene match: 2. Per germline, CDR1 VENAVY and CDR2 YDSYNSRV. CDR3 amino acids: CATWDSQKLF. In DNA form, the CDR3 reads TGTGCCACCTGGGATAGCCAGAAACTCTTT.

The chain joins TRGV11 to TRGJ1 or TRGJ2. Here the J gene was assigned by germline matching of the DNA, as TCRdb has none. TRGV11 is recorded as an ORF, its role being uncertain. This CDR3 comprises 11 residues. The ends lost 7 bases at V and 11 bases at J; junction bases unmatched: 8. This CDR3 is CACWISGEKLF. The CDR3 DNA follows: TGTGCCTGCTGGATCTCCGGGGAGAAACTCTTT.

The chain uses TRGV10 and TRGJ1 or TRGJ2. As TCRdb names no J gene, one was assigned here on the basis of a DNA match to germline. TRGV10 is designated an ORF whose function remains uncertain. The CDR3 contains 14 residues. With V trimmed by 8 bases and J by 0 bases, 8 bases remained unmatched. CDR3 nucleotides: TGTGCTGCGTGGGATGACCGGAATTATTATAAGAAACTCTTT. Its protein product is CAAWDDRNYYKKLF.

By its share, this clone is medium-sized. The V and J genes are TRGV2 and TRGJP2. The J gene is not listed in TCRdb, so it was assigned here from a DNA match to germline. Germline assignment: CDR1 EGSNGY and CDR2 YDSYNSKV. Germline trimming cut 6 bases from V and 4 bases from J; bases unmatched to any gene: 8. The CDR3 is 14 residues long. The CDR3, as DNA: TGTGCCACCTGGACCAAATCTAGTGATTGGATCAAGACGTTT. Translated: CATWTKSSDWIKTF.

There are a few counts of this clone. The chain employs TRGV10 and TRGJ1 or TRGJ2. Since TCRdb gives no J gene, matching the DNA to germline was used here to assign it. TRGV10 is designated an ORF whose function remains uncertain. With 8 bases clipped from V and 3 bases from J, the junction kept 14 bases outside the gene matches. The CDR3 runs 15 residues. DNA of the CDR3: TGTGCTGCGTGGGTCCGGAACGAGGGTTATTATAAGAAACTCTTT. It is translated as CAAWVRNEGYYKKLF.

The genes are TRGV4 and TRGJ1 or TRGJ2. No J gene is reported in TCRdb; it was inferred here by comparing the DNA with germline. Germline V gives CDR1 EGSTGY, CDR2 YDSYTSSV. The CDR3 is 13 amino acids. V dropped 4 bases and J dropped 11; count of bases not matched to a gene: 14. The CDR3 protein is CATWDGRHGEKLF. The CDR3, as DNA: TGTGCCACCTGGGACGGGCGTCATGGGGAGAAACTCTTT.

The genes are TRGV5 and TRGJ1 or TRGJ2. No J gene is reported in TCRdb; it was inferred here by comparing the DNA with germline. Trimming at V came to 1 base and at J to 6 bases, leaving 3 bases not matched to a gene. The germline V gene has CDR1 VINAFY and CDR2 YDVSNSKD. The CDR3 has 12 residues. This CDR3 reads CATWDSLYKKLF. CDR3 DNA sequence: TGTGCCACCTGGGACAGCCTTTATAAGAAACTCTTT.

The rearrangement links TRGV3 to TRGJ1 or TRGJ2. In the absence of a J gene in TCRdb, the DNA was matched to germline to assign it here. CDR1 VTNTFY and CDR2 YDVSTARD come from the germline V gene (reference sequence). With 0 bases clipped from V and 0 bases from J, the junction kept 2 bases outside the gene matches. This CDR3 comprises 14 residues. This CDR3 is CATWDRSNYYKKLF. DNA of the CDR3: TGTGCCACCTGGGACAGGTCGAATTATTATAAGAAACTCTTT.

Only a few counts were recorded for this clone. The V and J genes are TRGV2 and TRGJ1 or TRGJ2. The J gene was not available in TCRdb and was assigned here by matching the DNA to germline segments. Germline V gene data show CDR1 as EGSNGY and CDR2 as YDSYNSKV. With 0 bases clipped from V and 0 bases from J, the junction kept 5 bases outside the gene matches. The CDR3 loop spans 15 amino acids. This chain's CDR3 is CATWDGVPNYYKKLF. The DNA of the CDR3 is TGTGCCACCTGGGACGGGGTTCCGAATTATTATAAGAAACTCTTT.

This chain's CDR3 is CATHVKRLF. DNA of the CDR3: TGTGCCACTCATGTGAAGAGACTCTTT. No J gene was named, though the V gene is TRGV3. The CDR3 is 9 amino acids. Germline V gene data show CDR1 as VTNTFY and CDR2 as YDVSTARD (reference sequence).

There are a few counts of this clone. The chain employs TRGV9 and TRGJ1 or TRGJ2. TCRdb gives no J gene; it was assigned here by matching the DNA to germline. V was clipped by 2 bases and J by 8 bases; unmatched bases: 9. The CDR3 length is 13 residues. Germline CDR1 and CDR2: GITISATS and ISYDGTV (reference sequence). This CDR3 is CALWEAPPHKKLF. DNA of the CDR3: TGTGCCTTGTGGGAGGCTCCCCCCCATAAGAAACTCTTT.

This clone was counted between two and nine times. The chain joins TRGV5 to TRGJ1 or TRGJ2. TCRdb gives no J gene; it was assigned here by matching the DNA to germline. CDR1 and CDR2 from the germline V gene are VINAFY and YDVSNSKD. The junction had 9 bases not matched to a gene; V was cut back by 0 bases and J by 10 bases. The CDR3 contains 13 residues. CDR3 protein: CATWDRGRKKKLF. DNA for the CDR3: TGTGCCACCTGGGACAGGGGAAGGAAAAAGAAACTCTTT.

This clone was seen more than once but under ten times. The V and J genes are TRGV5 and TRGJ1 or TRGJ2. No J gene was available from TCRdb, and it was assigned here by a germline match of the DNA. Trimming removed 0 bases from V and 8 bases from J; junction bases left unmatched: 7. The germline V gene has CDR1 VINAFY and CDR2 YDVSNSKD. This CDR3 is built from 13 residues. The chain's CDR3 is CATWDRLGDKKLF. CDR3 DNA: TGTGCCACCTGGGACAGGTTGGGCGATAAGAAACTCTTT.

In this sample, this clone turned up a few times. As DNA, the CDR3 is TGTGCCACCTGGGACGGAGAAGCGAATTATTATAAGAAACTCTTT. Protein sequence: CATWDGEANYYKKLF. The rearrangement uses TRGV2 and TRGJ1 or TRGJ2. The J gene is not listed in TCRdb, so it was assigned here from a DNA match to germline. Germline V lookup: CDR1 EGSNGY, CDR2 YDSYNSKV. The V gene end was trimmed by 1 base and the J gene end by 0 bases; junction bases not matched to a gene: 6. This CDR3 has 15 amino acids.

This clone is termed large. The DNA is omitted, as the CDR3 cannot be located on it reliably, and the CDR3 follows TCRdb's listing. The V gene reported is TRGV11; the J gene is uncalled. TRGV11 is labeled an ORF, and its function is uncertain. The CDR3 is 22 residues long, ends included. CDR3 protein: CTTVPAGLGRNPGHSSDWIKTF.

In this sample, this clone turned up a few times. At the DNA level, this CDR3 is encoded by other sequences in the same sample as well. The chain couples TRGV3 to TRGJ1 or TRGJ2. Here the J gene came from matching the DNA to germline, since TCRdb omits it. V shed 0 bases, J shed 1 base, and the junction held 6 bases outside the gene matches. CDR3 length: 15 amino acids. Per the germline V gene, CDR1 is VTNTFY and CDR2 is YDVSTARD (reference sequence). The CDR3 is CATWDRLQNYYKKLF. The CDR3 region has the DNA TGTGCCACCTGGGACAGGCTCCAAAATTATTATAAGAAACTCTTT.